Listed below are T cell receptor beta chains from one sample, sequenced in a study of PD-L1 blockade in urothelial cancer. Sequencing was performed with immunoSEQ multiplex PCR; in TCRdb, only in-frame clones are kept and a portion is missing. The table includes around 68,000 clones, roughly four fifths detected once. Sample: PBMCs, taken around atezolizumab (anti-PD-L1) treatment. These TCRs come from a man aged 70 or older with urothelial cancer. Each CDR3 is given with its conserved first and last residue. D genes are given only for firm matches. Clone size is shown for a subset of rows, as once, few, many or a class of expanded clone.

TRBJ2-1 | NA | TRBV5-6 | NA | CASSLVGAGEQFF | TGTGCCAGCAGCTTGGTAGGGGCAGGCGAGCAGTTCTTC
TRBJ1-5 | NA | TRBV28 | NA | CASSLTQGPYSNQPQHF | TGTGCCAGCAGCCTTACCCAGGGCCCTTATAGCAATCAGCCCCAGCATTTT
TRBJ1-2 | NA | TRBV10-3 | TRBD1 | CAIRGVTRDRGGNYGYTF | TGTGCCATCAGGGGGGTTACCCGGGACAGGGGAGGAAACTATGGCTACACCTTC
TRBJ2-7 | NA | TRBV2 | NA | CAIRQTNYEQYF | TGTGCCATACGACAGACAAACTACGAGCAGTACTTC
TRBJ1-4 | NA | TRBV7-9 | TRBD1 | CASSLWQGDEKLFF | TGTGCCAGCAGCTTATGGCAGGGGGATGAAAAACTGTTTTTT
TRBJ1-2 | NA | TRBV4-2 | NA | CASSQEGEGDSLNGYTF | TGTGCCAGCAGCCAAGAAGGAGAAGGGGATTCCCTTAATGGCTACACCTTC
TRBJ1-3 | NA | TRBV2 | NA | CASSEAQGQNTIYF | TGTGCCAGCAGTGAAGCGCAGGGGCAAAACACCATATATTTT
TRBJ2-2 | once | TRBV28 | TRBD1 | CASSFALGTGDTGELFF | TGTGCCAGCAGTTTTGCCCTCGGGACAGGGGATACCGGGGAGCTGTTTTTT
TRBJ2-3 | NA | TRBV7-2 | NA | CASSLGLATDTQYF | TGTGCCAGCAGCTTAGGTCTAGCCACAGATACGCAGTATTTT
TRBJ1-4 | NA | TRBV6-1 | TRBD1 | CAVQGTGTEKLFF | TGTGCCGTCCAAGGGACAGGGACCGAAAAACTGTTTTTT
TRBJ2-7 | NA | TRBV5-5 | TRBD2 | CASRGLADYEQYF | TGTGCCAGCAGGGGACTAGCTGATTACGAGCAGTACTTC
TRBJ2-7 | NA | TRBV28 | NA | CASSLPVREQYF | TGTGCCAGCAGTTTACCGGTCCGAGAGCAGTACTTC
TRBJ1-3 | NA | TRBV19 | NA | CASSIDADSGNTIYF | TGTGCCAGTAGTATAGACGCGGACTCTGGAAACACCATATATTTT
TRBJ1-2 | NA | TRBV4-3 | NA | CASSQDPGRNYGYTF | TGCGCCAGCAGCCAGGATCCTGGGCGTAACTATGGCTACACCTTC
TRBJ2-2 | NA | TRBV9 | NA | CASSVGTTGELFF | TGTGCCAGCAGCGTCGGGACTACCGGGGAGCTGTTTTTT
TRBJ2-1 | NA | TRBV25-1 | NA | CASLKPTINNEQFF | TGTGCCAGCCTTAAGCCTACCATCAACAATGAGCAGTTCTTC
TRBJ2-2 | NA | TRBV7-3 | NA | CASSVSGTPGGELFF | TGTGCCAGCAGCGTGTCCGGGACTCCTGGCGGGGAGCTGTTTTTT
TRBJ1-3 | NA | TRBV30 | TRBD1 | CALKLTGSLSISGNTIYF | TGTGCCCTGAAACTGACAGGGTCCCTAAGTATCTCTGGAAACACCATATATTTT
TRBJ1-4 | few | TRBV27 | TRBD1 | CASCFSGTGGNEKLFF | TGTGCCAGCTGTTTTTCCGGGACAGGGGGGAATGAAAAACTGTTTTTT
TRBJ1-5 | NA | TRBV11-2 | NA | CASSLGGGDQPQHF | TGTGCCAGCAGCTTAGGGGGCGGCGATCAGCCCCAGCATTTT
TRBJ2-1 | NA | TRBV9 | TRBD2 | CASSMTSGSLQEQFF | TGTGCCAGCAGCATGACTAGCGGGAGCCTCCAGGAGCAGTTCTTC
TRBJ1-1 | once | TRBV18 | TRBD1 | CASSLAGQGASSEAFF | TGTGCCAGCTCACTAGCCGGACAGGGGGCGTCGTCTGAAGCTTTCTTT
TRBJ1-2 | once | TRBV5-1 | TRBD1 | CASSWGGTGRNYGYTF | TGCGCCAGCAGCTGGGGTGGGACAGGGAGGAACTATGGCTACACCTTC
TRBJ1-5 | NA | TRBV10-3 | NA | CAISQGPAYSNQPQHF | TGTGCCATATCACAGGGTCCCGCATATAGCAATCAGCCCCAGCATTTT
TRBJ2-2 | NA | TRBV2 | TRBD1 | CASNLQGVNTGELFF | TGTGCCAGCAATCTTCAGGGGGTTAACACCGGGGAGCTGTTTTTT
TRBJ2-1 | NA | TRBV5-4 | NA | CASSFGGNEQFF | TGTGCCAGCAGCTTTGGGGGGAATGAGCAGTTCTTC
TRBJ2-1 | NA | TRBV5-5 | TRBD1 | CASSLAGTGNEQFF | TGTGCCAGCAGCTTGGCAGGGACAGGCAATGAGCAGTTCTTC
TRBJ2-3 | NA | TRBV5-1 | TRBD1 | CASSVNRDRTYTDTQYF | TGCGCCAGCAGCGTGAACCGGGACAGGACCTACACAGATACGCAGTATTTT
TRBJ2-7 | NA | TRBV6-5 | NA | CASSYSYGYEQYF | TGTGCCAGCAGTTACTCGTACGGGTACGAGCAGTACTTC
TRBJ2-1 | NA | TRBV28 | TRBD2 | CASSSSPGLAVRPSYNEQFF | TGTGCCAGCAGTTCCTCACCGGGACTAGCGGTACGTCCTTCCTACAATGAGCAGTTCTTC
TRBJ2-7 | once | TRBV6-6 | TRBD2 | CASYPGGAYEQYF | TGTGCCAGCTATCCGGGAGGAGCGTACGAGCAGTACTTC